This T cell receptor (beta chain) was profiled in a study of OX40 agonist ivuxolimab in advanced cancers. As for the study in general: Partial responses were achieved by three patients: one hepatocellular carcinoma, two cutaneous melanoma.

It was autoimmune disease history or systemic immunosuppression that excluded patients. Some clones are missing from TCRdb's copy, which holds only in-frame ones; the method was immunoSEQ multiplex PCR. Here the sample spans over 45,000 clones, 75% to 90% being singletons. CDR1 and CDR2 (germline): MGHRA, YSYEKL. The V segment lost 8 bases and the J segment 2 bases; nucleotides outside the gene matches: 6. The length of the CDR3 is 14 residues. The receptor comes from an adult with an advanced solid tumor such as melanoma, head and neck, liver or kidney cancer. This chain joins TRBV4-1 and TRBJ1-5; 7 nucleotides align to TRBD1. Sequenced here: CD4+ or CD8+ T cells sorted from blood, sampled in a trial of the OX40 agonist ivuxolimab. The CDR3: CASGAGGGNQPQHF. The CDR3, as DNA: TGCGCCAGCGGAGCAGGGGGGGGCAATCAGCCCCAGCATTTT.